This TCR beta chain was identified in a study of shared clonotypes between healthy human individuals. Sequenced by immunoSEQ multiplex PCR; TCRdb stores in-frame clones only, minus some. The sample has over 1.4 million clones; over 95% are singletons. CDR3 size: 15 residues. Trimming took off 8 bases at V and 0 bases at J, with 11 bases between the two ends. In germline, CDR1 is MNHEY, CDR2 SMNVEV (reference sequence). The sequenced material came from naive CD4+ T cells sorted from blood. Regarding subset: CD45RA+ positively selected. This receptor was obtained from a man under 40 in good health. This sequence joins TRBV27 and TRBJ2-6; D gene uncertain. The CDR3: CASGIRASGANVLTF. The CDR3 nucleotides are TGTGCCAGCGGAATTCGAGCCTCTGGGGCCAACGTCCTGACTTTC.